This is a list of T cell receptor beta chains from one sample in a study of human CD4 T cells and Enterobacteriaceae. The data were produced by immunoSEQ multiplex PCR, yet TCRdb's version contains in-frame clones alone and is incomplete. The table includes tens of thousands of clones, around 80% detected once. The sequenced sample consisted of memory CD4+ T cells from blood. These TCRs come from a human donor in good health. CDR3s include the opening cysteine and the closing phenylalanine or tryptophan. The D gene is left open where the match is weak.

cdr3_nt	cdr3_aa	v_call	j_call	d_call
TGTGGTACGGGTCGGACAGGGAATCAGCCCCAGCATTTT	CGTGRTGNQPQHF	TRBV10-3	TRBJ1-5	TRBD1
TGTGCCTGGAGTGGGTGGGAGAGGGAGACCCAGTACTTC	CAWSGWERETQYF	TRBV30	TRBJ2-5	NA
TGTGCCAGCAGGGCGGGTGGACAGTGGACTGAAGCTTTCTTT	CASRAGGQWTEAFF	TRBV6-1	TRBJ1-1	NA
TGCAGCACCACGACGGAGTTGAACACTGAAGCTTTCTTT	CSTTTELNTEAFF	TRBV29-1	TRBJ1-1	NA
TGCAGCGCCAAAATAACTAACTCTGGAAACACCATATATTTT	CSAKITNSGNTIYF	TRBV29-1	TRBJ1-3	NA
TGCGCCAGCAGCTTGGACCGACAAGAGACCCAGTACTTC	CASSLDRQETQYF	TRBV5-1	TRBJ2-5	NA
TGTGCCAGCTCACCACCCTCACGCCCCCAAGATACGCAGTATTTT	CASSPPSRPQDTQYF	TRBV18	TRBJ2-3	NA
TGTGCCTGGAGTGCCCAGGGACAGGGGGCAGATACGCAGTATTTT	CAWSAQGQGADTQYF	TRBV30	TRBJ2-3	TRBD1
TGTGCCAGCAGTGAAACTGGGAGTTGGGGCAATGAGCAGTTCTTC	CASSETGSWGNEQFF	TRBV2	TRBJ2-1	NA
TGCGCCAGCAGACAAGCCGGGACTAGGGAAAACATTCAGTACTTC	CASRQAGTRENIQYF	TRBV5-1	TRBJ2-4	TRBD2
TGTGCCAGCAGCCGACTAGCGGGAAGGACTGGGGCCAACGTCCTGACTTTC	CASSRLAGRTGANVLTF	TRBV2	TRBJ2-6	TRBD2
TGTGCCTGGAGCTACAGGGGCCCAGATACGCAGTATTTT	CAWSYRGPDTQYF	TRBV30	TRBJ2-3	TRBD1
TGTGCCACCGTCCCCCTGAGCTCCTATAATTCACCCCTCCACTTT	CATVPLSSYNSPLHF	TRBV2	TRBJ1-6	NA
TGTGCCAGCAGTTCCATAGGGACTATGAACACCGGGGAGCTGTTTTTT	CASSSIGTMNTGELFF	TRBV27	TRBJ2-2	TRBD2